The clone carrying this TCR beta chain was recorded many times. The data derive from a study of neurological immune-mediated disorders. V lost 5 bases and J 0 bases, leaving 10 bases between the germline ends. Germline CDR1 SGHTA, CDR2 FQGNSA. The CDR3 has 15 amino acids. Via MiXCR, TCRdb re-called the 5' RACE reads, giving one row per CDR3 protein. Of tens of thousands of distinct CDR3 sequences listed, around 2.3% were seen once; the top ten hold about 3%. The chain joins TRBV7-2 to TRBJ1-4, with a weak D call TRBD1 (6 bases). The specimen was PBMCs. The sequence was collected from a man aged 50-60 years with multiple sclerosis. The CDR3 here is CASSAYRATNEKLFF. CDR3 sequence (DNA): TGTGCCAGCAGCGCCTACAGGGCAACTAATGAAAAACTGTTTTTT.